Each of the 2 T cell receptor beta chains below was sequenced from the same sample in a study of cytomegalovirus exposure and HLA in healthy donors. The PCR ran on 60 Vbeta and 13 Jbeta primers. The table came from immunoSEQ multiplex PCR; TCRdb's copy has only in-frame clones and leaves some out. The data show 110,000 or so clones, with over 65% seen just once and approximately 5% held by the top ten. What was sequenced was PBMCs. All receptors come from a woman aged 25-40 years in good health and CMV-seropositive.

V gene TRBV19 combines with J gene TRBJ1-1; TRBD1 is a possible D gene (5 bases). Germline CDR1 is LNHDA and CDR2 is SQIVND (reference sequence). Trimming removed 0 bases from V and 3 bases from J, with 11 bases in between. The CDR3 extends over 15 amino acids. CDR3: CASSIDRGADTEAFF. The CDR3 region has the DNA TGTGCCAGTAGTATAGATAGGGGCGCCGACACTGAAGCTTTCTTT. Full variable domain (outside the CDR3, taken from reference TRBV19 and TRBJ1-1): DGGITQSPKYLFRKEGQNVTLSCEQNLNHDAMYWYRQDPGQGLRLIYYSQIVNDFQKGDIAEGYSVSREKKESFPLTVTSAQKNPTAFYLCASSIDRGADTEAFFGQGTRLTVV.

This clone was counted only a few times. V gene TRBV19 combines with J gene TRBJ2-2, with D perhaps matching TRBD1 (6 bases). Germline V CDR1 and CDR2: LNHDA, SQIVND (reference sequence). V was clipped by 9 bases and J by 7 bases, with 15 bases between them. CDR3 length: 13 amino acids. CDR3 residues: CASRPRGHGELFF. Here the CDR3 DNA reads TGTGCCAGCCGACCCAGGGGTCACGGGGAGCTGTTTTTT. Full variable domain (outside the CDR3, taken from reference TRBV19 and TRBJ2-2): DGGITQSPKYLFRKEGQNVTLSCEQNLNHDAMYWYRQDPGQGLRLIYYSQIVNDFQKGDIAEGYSVSREKKESFPLTVTSAQKNPTAFYLCASRPRGHGELFFGEGSRLTVL.